The 18 T cell receptor beta chains listed next were all sequenced from one sample in a study of breast tumors, draining lymph nodes, adjacent tissues. Axillary draining lymph nodes of breast cancer patients supplied the node samples. TCRdb re-derived calls from the multiplex PCR reads in MiXCR, one entry per CDR3 protein. The sample records about 180,000 distinct CDR3 sequences, around a third being singletons. The specimen was axillary lymph node tissue. The receptors here all came from a female donor with breast cancer. Some clones in this sample may be carry-over from other donors' samples.

V gene TRBV4-2 combines with J gene TRBJ2-3; 7 nucleotides agree with TRBD2. The CDR3 has 16 amino acids. V trimming: 4 bases; J trimming: 3 bases; junction bases outside the gene matches: 10. Germline CDR1 and CDR2: LGHNA and YNFKEQ. The DNA of the CDR3 is TGTGCCAGCAGCCTCCGGGAGGCTAGTCGTACAGATACGCAGTATTTT. It codes for CASSLREASRTDTQYF.

V gene TRBV3-1 combines with J gene TRBJ2-7; the D gene is possibly TRBD2 (7 bases). The CDR3 is 14 residues long. Trimming pared 3 bases from V and 7 bases from J, leaving 16 bases between. Germline V gene data show CDR1 as LGHDT and CDR2 as YNNKEL (reference sequence). CDR3 nucleotides: TGTGCCAGCAGCCAGCGGGGGCCCTCGGAAGAGCAGTACTTC. Protein product: CASSQRGPSEEQYF.

The sample holds many counts of this clonotype. The chain has TRBV11-2 and TRBJ2-2; a weak D match, TRBD2 (6 bases). Trimming removed 4 bases from V and 6 bases from J, with 18 bases in between. In germline, CDR1 is SGHAT, CDR2 FQNNGV. CDR3 size: 16 residues. The CDR3 here is CASSSLGLALAGELFF. The CDR3 coding sequence is TGTGCCAGCAGCTCCTTGGGACTGGCCCTCGCCGGGGAGCTGTTTTTT.

This clonotype came up many times. The DNA of the CDR3 is TGTGCCAGCAGCTTACGGACAGGGGTGGGCAATCAGCCCCAGCATTTT. This gives the protein CASSLRTGVGNQPQHF. The V call is TRBV7-2, the J call TRBJ1-5, with 9 bases aligning to TRBD1. Looked up from germline, CDR1 is SGHTA and CDR2 is FQGNSA. CDR3 length: 16 residues. The V gene end was trimmed by 2 bases and the J gene end by 2 bases; junction bases not matched to a gene: 4.

CDR3: CASRGIHKGDYGYTF. CDR3 DNA: TGTGCCAGCAGGGGAATACATAAGGGGGACTATGGCTACACCTTC. This sequence joins TRBV27 and TRBJ1-2; tentatively, D is TRBD1 (6 bases). Germline V gives CDR1 MNHEY, CDR2 SMNVEV (reference sequence). Deletions cut 6 bases from V and 3 bases from J, with 17 bases between. This CDR3 has 15 residues.

The table lists this clonotype with many counts. The V and J genes are TRBV7-9 and TRBJ2-1; D remains ambiguous. CDR3 length: 14 amino acids. Germline CDR1 reads SEHNR; CDR2 reads FQNEAQ (reference sequence). V gave up 3 bases and J gave up 1 base, with 7 bases separating them. CDR3 sequence (DNA): TGTGCCAGCAGCTTTACAGAATCCTACAATGAGCAGTTCTTC. Translating gives CASSFTESYNEQFF.

This clonotype was seen ten or more times. J is TRBJ2-7 and V is TRBV12-3 or TRBV12-4; D gene ambiguous. Trimming removed 7 bases from V and 0 bases from J, with 16 bases in between. CDR3 length: 15 residues. This CDR3 reads CASNPFDGPSYEQYF. DNA of the CDR3: TGTGCCAGCAATCCTTTTGACGGTCCCTCCTACGAGCAGTACTTC.

In its sample, this clonotype was seen a few times. Since a much larger clone is just one base distant, this may be a read error. The chain recombines TRBV6-5 with TRBJ1-2; 12 nucleotides match TRBD1. V was pared by 6 bases and J by 4 bases, with 3 bases of the junction left unmatched. The CDR3 runs 14 residues. CDR1 is MNHEY, CDR2 SVGAGI, per germline. CDR3 DNA sequence: TGTGCCAGCAGGCCGGGACAGGGGGCCTATGGCTACACCTTC. Its protein product is CASRPGQGAYGYTF.

This clonotype was seen many times. The chain combines TRBV4-1 with TRBJ2-3; no clear D gene. Germline V CDR1 and CDR2: MGHRA, YSYEKL. V lost 4 bases, J lost 4 bases, and 12 bases lay in between. This CDR3 region has 14 residues. This CDR3 is CASSPPLGADTQYF. The CDR3 coding sequence is TGCGCCAGCAGCCCCCCTTTGGGCGCAGATACGCAGTATTTT.

This clonotype has only a few counts. A much larger clone lies one base from this, so it may be a read error. In DNA, the CDR3 is TGTGCCAGCAGCCAAGGTCGGGACCCAAGCTCCTACACTGAGCAGTTCTTC. Its protein product is CASSQGRDPSSYTEQFF. The chain links TRBV14 to TRBJ2-1, with D possibly called TRBD1 or TRBD2 (5 bases each). The CDR3 has 17 residues. From germline, CDR1 is SGHDN and CDR2 FVKESK.

This clonotype was seen ten or more times. The chain is built from TRBV6-1 and TRBJ2-3; weak D call: TRBD1 (7 bases). The germline V gene encodes CDR1 MNHNS and CDR2 SASEGT. Trimming cost V 11 bases and J 4 bases, with 10 bases left between them. The length of the CDR3 is 11 residues. The CDR3 DNA is TGTGCCTCAGGGGGGTCAGATACGCAGTATTTT. It translates to CASGGSDTQYF.

This clonotype was detected many times. The gene calls are TRBV29-1 and TRBJ1-2; D may be TRBD1 (5 bases). This CDR3 spans 14 amino acids. CDR1 and CDR2 (germline): SQVTM, ANQGSEA. Trimming pared 7 bases from V and 0 bases from J, leaving 15 bases between. This chain's CDR3 is CSADTGPPNYGYTF. The CDR3 DNA reads as TGCAGCGCTGATACGGGACCCCCTAACTATGGCTACACCTTC.

Concerning this clonotype: A read error is likely, as this CDR3 ends without the conserved phenylalanine or tryptophan. The DNA is left out, because the CDR3 cannot be placed on it with certainty; the CDR3 is given as TCRdb lists it. The chain joins TRBV13 to TRBJ2-5; TRBD2 is the table's D call, not checked against the DNA. The CDR3 spans 12 amino acids, including both terminal residues. CDR1 and CDR2 (germline): PRHDT, FYEKMQ (reference sequence). This CDR3 reads CASSSPLGLAGV.

Note on this clonotype: A clone one base away is much larger, so this may be a read error. CDR3 in amino acids: CASSLRGHSYERYF. CDR3 in DNA: TGTGCCAGCAGTTTAAGGGGACACTCCTACGAGCGGTACTTC. The chain recombines TRBV12-3 or TRBV12-4 with TRBJ2-7, with D perhaps TRBD1 (6 bases). The CDR3 is 14 amino acids.

This clonotype was recorded at least ten times. The rearrangement links TRBV14 to TRBJ2-2; D is possibly TRBD1 (6 bases). The CDR3 is made up of 14 amino acids. Trimming left V 5 bases short and J 7 bases short, with 14 bases between. Germline CDR1 and CDR2: SGHDN and FVKESK. In DNA form, the CDR3 reads TGTGCCAGCAGCGCCGACAGGTGGGGCGGGGAGCTGTTTTTT. It yields the protein CASSADRWGGELFF.

This clonotype was seen at least ten times. CDR3 in amino acids: CASRRTSGGSSYEQYF. The CDR3 DNA follows: TGTGCCAGCCGCCGGACTAGCGGGGGGTCATCCTACGAGCAGTACTTC. This chain joins TRBV19 and TRBJ2-7; 14 bases fit TRBD2. The CDR3 has 16 residues. The J segment lost 1 base and the V segment lost 9 bases, leaving 8 bases of the junction unmatched. Per the germline V gene, CDR1 is LNHDA and CDR2 is SQIVND (reference sequence).

This clonotype was detected ten times or more. The chain joins TRBV24-1 to TRBJ2-7; D gene ambiguous. The germline gives CDR1 KGHDR, CDR2 SFDVKD. V lost 4 bases, J lost 7 bases, and 7 bases lay in between. This CDR3 spans 11 amino acids. The CDR3 sequence: CATSEGEEQYF. The CDR3 DNA reads as TGTGCCACCAGTGAGGGCGAGGAGCAGTACTTC.

The sample holds many counts of this clonotype. This chain uses TRBV9 with TRBJ1-6; tentative D call: TRBD1 (5 bases). This CDR3 region has 13 residues. Trimming took 0 bases from V and 8 from J, leaving 6 bases between them. Germline V gives CDR1 SGDLS, CDR2 YYNGEE. CDR3 in amino acids: CASSVVGDSPLHF. CDR3 nucleotides: TGTGCCAGCAGCGTAGTGGGGGATTCACCCCTCCACTTT. Variable domain in full (rest from reference TRBV9 and TRBJ1-6): DSGVTQTPKHLITATGQRVTLRCSPRSGDLSVYWYQQSLDQGLQFLIQYYNGEERAKGNILERFSAQQFPDLHSELNLSSLELGDSALYFCASSVVGDSPLHFGNGTRLTVT.